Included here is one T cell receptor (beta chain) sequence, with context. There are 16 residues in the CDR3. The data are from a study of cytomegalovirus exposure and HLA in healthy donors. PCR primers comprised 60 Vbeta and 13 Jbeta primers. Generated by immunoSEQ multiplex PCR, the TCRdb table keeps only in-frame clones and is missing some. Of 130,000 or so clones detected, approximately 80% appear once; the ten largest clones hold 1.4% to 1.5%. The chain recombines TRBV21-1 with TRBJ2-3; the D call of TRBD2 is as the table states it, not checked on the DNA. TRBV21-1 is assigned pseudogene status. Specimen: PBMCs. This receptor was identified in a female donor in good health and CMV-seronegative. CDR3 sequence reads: CASSPGRGTSTDTQYF. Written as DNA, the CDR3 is TGTGCCAGCAGCCCGGGGCGGGGTACTAGCACAGATACGCAGTATTTT.